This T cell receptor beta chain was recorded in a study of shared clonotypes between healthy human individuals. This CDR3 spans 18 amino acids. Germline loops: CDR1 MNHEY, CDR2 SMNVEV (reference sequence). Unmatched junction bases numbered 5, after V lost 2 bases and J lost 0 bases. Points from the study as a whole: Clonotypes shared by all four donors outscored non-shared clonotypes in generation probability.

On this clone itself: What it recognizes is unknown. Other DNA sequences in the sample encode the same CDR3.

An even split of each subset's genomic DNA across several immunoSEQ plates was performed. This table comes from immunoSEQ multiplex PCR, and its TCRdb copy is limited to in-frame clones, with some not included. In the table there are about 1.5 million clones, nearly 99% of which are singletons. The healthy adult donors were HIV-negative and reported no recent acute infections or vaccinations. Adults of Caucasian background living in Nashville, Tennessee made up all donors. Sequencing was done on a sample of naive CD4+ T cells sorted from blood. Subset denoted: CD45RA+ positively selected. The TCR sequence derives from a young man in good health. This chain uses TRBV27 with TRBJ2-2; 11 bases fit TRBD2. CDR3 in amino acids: CASSLRLAGYANTGELFF. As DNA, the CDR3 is TGTGCCAGCAGTTTAAGACTAGCGGGGTACGCGAACACCGGGGAGCTGTTTTTT.